The clone carrying this T cell receptor beta chain was counted between two and nine times. Its target is not known. This sample was included in a study of cytotoxic CD8 clonotypes in ibrutinib-treated CLL. The overall study: Responses: 24 partial, 2 complete; after median roughly 68 months, roughly 15 stayed remitted, roughly 12 progressed. General observations from the study: Public clonotypes, an uncommon group, contracted or remained stable on treatment. At the start, clonality exceeded age-matched healthy donors and followed circulating CD8+ T-cell counts.

Clones were sequenced by immunoSEQ multiplex PCR, and TCRdb holds only the in-frame ones, with some missing. The table lists 45,000 or so clones, roughly three quarters of them singletons. Cryopreserved PBMCs provided around 2 micrograms of genomic DNA for the TCR beta libraries. This CDR3 spans 13 amino acids. Trimming took off 0 bases at V and 9 bases at J, with 9 bases between the two ends. Germline V gene data show CDR1 as KGHSH and CDR2 as LQKENI. The chain uses TRBV18 and TRBJ2-1; D unclear. The TCR sequence derives from a human donor with chronic lymphocytic leukemia. The material sequenced was PBMCs, taken after 12 months of ibrutinib treatment. CDR3 sequence reads: CASSPPPEIEQFF. The CDR3 DNA reads TGTGCCAGCTCACCACCGCCGGAAATTGAGCAGTTCTTC.